Below, 13 T cell receptor beta chains from the same sample are listed, as sequenced in a study of blood T cell repertoires in COVID-19 (dated by TCRdb to the early 2020s). Library preparation used the immunoSEQ multiplex PCR assay. TCRdb obtained this table from immuneACCESS and retained in-frame rearrangements with V and J assigned. These tables miss some clones; where compared with another copy, unresolved V genes account for less than half of the shortfall, and the remainder is unexplained. The sample has over 150,000 clones on record, over 80% of them singletons. About 10% of the sample is taken by the ten largest. Sample: peripheral blood. The receptors shown here come from a woman at least 80 years old with active or convalescent COVID-19.

This sequence joins TRBV7-9 and TRBJ1-4; D is unresolved. Trimming took 1 base from V and 4 from J, leaving 7 bases between them. The germline V gene encodes CDR1 SEHNR and CDR2 FQNEAQ (reference sequence). The CDR3 totals 14 residues. The DNA of the CDR3 is TGTGCCAGCAGCTTAGGAGGTGGTAATGAAAAACTGTTTTTT. Amino acid sequence: CASSLGGGNEKLFF.

The gene calls are TRBV7-2 and TRBJ1-1, with 8 bases lining up with TRBD1. Germline V gene sequence: CDR1 SGHTA, CDR2 FQGNSA. Trimming took 4 bases from V and 3 from J; bases not matched to a gene: 7. CDR3 length: 15 residues. CDR3 sequence: CASSSARDRHTEAFF. Written as DNA, the CDR3 is TGTGCCAGCAGCTCGGCGAGGGACAGGCACACTGAAGCTTTCTTT.

This chain connects TRBV27 to TRBJ2-1; D gene ambiguous. Between the trimmed V and J ends, which lost 4 bases and 0 bases, there was a span of 7 bases. The CDR3 consists of 14 residues. Germline-derived CDR1 and CDR2 are MNHEY and SMNVEV (reference sequence). The DNA of the CDR3 is TGTGCCAGCAGTTCTCTAAACTCCTACAATGAGCAGTTCTTC. This sequence encodes CASSSLNSYNEQFF.

This clone was recorded a few times. The chain recombines TRBV10-1 with TRBJ1-5; TRBD1 aligns across 10 bases. The ends lost 4 bases at V and 7 bases at J; junction bases unmatched: 7. The germline V gene has CDR1 WNHNN and CDR2 SYGVQD (reference sequence). The CDR3 is made up of 15 amino acids. This CDR3 is CASSGRDRGNQPQHF. In DNA form, the CDR3 reads TGCGCCAGCAGTGGCCGGGACAGGGGAAACCAGCCCCAGCATTTT.

The chain joins TRBV7-9 to TRBJ1-1; TRBD1 is a possible D gene (5 bases). CDR1 SEHNR and CDR2 FQNEAQ come from the germline V gene (reference sequence). V was cut by 5 bases and J by 3 bases, with 16 bases left in between. The CDR3 is 15 amino acids. CDR3 DNA sequence: TGTGCCAGCAGCACCCCTAGGACCAGGGACACTGAAGCTTTCTTT. Translated: CASSTPRTRDTEAFF.

This clone appeared a single time. This sequence joins TRBV5-4 and TRBJ1-1; TRBD1 matches at 7 bases. The junction had 14 bases not matched to a gene; V was cut back by 4 bases and J by 2 bases. The CDR3 has 17 residues. Germline V gene sequence: CDR1 SGHNT, CDR2 YYREEE (reference sequence). The CDR3 is CASSRNPVDRVNTEAFF. DNA of the CDR3: TGTGCCAGCAGCCGTAACCCAGTCGACAGGGTAAACACTGAAGCTTTCTTT.

The chain employs TRBV7-9 and TRBJ2-3; TRBD2 agrees at 10 bases. The germline CDR1 and CDR2 sequences are SEHNR and FQNEAQ (reference sequence). The CDR3 sequence is 16 residues long. V shed 1 base, J shed 1 base, and the junction held 2 bases outside the gene matches. CDR3 coding DNA: TGTGCCAGCAGCTTAGTCCTAGCGGGGGGCACAGATACGCAGTATTTT. Translated: CASSLVLAGGTDTQYF. The entire variable domain, with the rest obtained from reference TRBV7-9 and TRBJ2-3, is as follows: DTGVSQNPRHKITKRGQNVTFRCDPISEHNRLYWYRQTLGQGPEFLTYFQNEAQLEKSRLLSDRFSAERPKGSFSTLEIQRTEQGDSAMYLCASSLVLAGGTDTQYFGPGTRLTVL.

The chain links TRBV7-2 to TRBJ2-1; maybe TRBD1 (5 bases). This CDR3 is 15 amino acids long. Per germline, CDR1 SGHTA and CDR2 FQGNSA. V was clipped by 5 bases and J by 2 bases, with 13 bases between them. CDR3 protein: CASSPGAQAYNEQFF. CDR3 nucleotides: TGTGCCAGCAGCCCTGGGGCGCAGGCCTACAATGAGCAGTTCTTC.

The chain recombines TRBV3-1 (or the pseudogene TRBV3-2) with TRBJ2-2; TRBD2 might be the D (5 bases). Germline V CDR1 and CDR2: LGHDT, YNNKEL (reference sequence). With 6 bases removed from V and 5 bases from J, the gap between germline ends came to 13 bases. The CDR3 contains 14 residues. The CDR3 nucleotides are TGTGCCAGCAGGCCCATTCGGGGTACCGGGGAGCTGTTTTTT. Amino acids: CASRPIRGTGELFF.

V and J are TRBV11-2 and TRBJ1-1, with D possibly matching TRBD1 (6 bases). The germline V and J ends were trimmed by 5 bases and 4 bases, with 23 bases remaining between them. The germline V gene encodes CDR1 SGHAT and CDR2 FQNNGV. This CDR3 spans 17 amino acids. Here the CDR3 reads CASSPGRGMVRGTEAFF. For the CDR3, the DNA is TGTGCCAGCAGCCCAGGGAGGGGGATGGTAAGAGGCACTGAAGCTTTCTTT. Together with reference TRBV11-2 and TRBJ1-1, the CDR3 gives the full variable domain: EAGVAQSPRYKIIEKRQSVAFWCNPISGHATLYWYQQILGQGPKLLIQFQNNGVVDDSQLPKDRFSAERLKGVDSTLKIQPAKLEDSAVYLCASSPGRGMVRGTEAFFGQGTRLTVV.

This chain uses TRBV5-4 with TRBJ1-2; D is unresolved. The CDR3 runs 14 residues. CDR1 SGHNT and CDR2 YYREEE come from the germline V gene (reference sequence). Trimming left V 6 bases short and J 0 bases short, with 12 bases between. CDR3 nucleotides: TGTGCCAGCACCGGAGGGTTGGCTAACTATGGCTACACCTTC. Translating gives CASTGGLANYGYTF.

The chain combines TRBV5-8 with TRBJ2-3; no clear D gene. This CDR3 has 13 residues. Germline assignment: CDR1 SGHTS and CDR2 YDEGEE. V lost 2 bases and J lost 0, with 4 bases in between. The CDR3 DNA follows: TGTGCCAGCAGCTTTTCTAGCACAGATACGCAGTATTTT. It translates to CASSFSSTDTQYF.

The CDR3 bases are TGTGCCAGCAGCGGCACCTCGGCAACTAATGAAAAACTGTTTTTT. This translates into CASSGTSATNEKLFF. This chain joins TRBV9 and TRBJ1-4; D is undetermined. This CDR3 is 15 amino acids long. The germline V gene has CDR1 SGDLS and CDR2 YYNGEE. Trimming shortened V by 3 bases and J by 0 bases, and 9 bases separated the two germline ends. Complete variable domain (other parts from reference TRBV9 and TRBJ1-4): DSGVTQTPKHLITATGQRVTLRCSPRSGDLSVYWYQQSLDQGLQFLIQYYNGEERAKGNILERFSAQQFPDLHSELNLSSLELGDSALYFCASSGTSATNEKLFFGSGTQLSVL.